This TCR beta chain was observed in a study of blood T cell repertoires in COVID-19. In the study overall: Spain, Italy and the United States supplied samples that represented acute and convalescent COVID-19. T cells, B-cell-depleted T cells, or PBMCs supplied cDNA or gDNA.

Germline lookup yields CDR1 MDHEN and CDR2 SYDVKM. V dropped 5 bases and J dropped 0; count of bases not matched to a gene: 0. The CDR3 has 13 amino acids. In the original analysis: How many nucleated cells were present was estimated from reference gene primer amplification. Produced via immunoSEQ multiplex PCR; TCRdb's table is partial and in-frame only. V, J and clone size derive from that table, while D and trimming were established from the DNA sequence. Seen here are more than 60,000 clones, about nine tenths observed once, and the top ten hold roughly a fifth. The clonotype originates from a woman aged 45-65 years with active or convalescent COVID-19. The material sequenced was peripheral blood. This rearrangement joins TRBV28 to TRBJ1-1; 7 nucleotides line up with TRBD1. The CDR3 here is CASSQGVNTEAFF. DNA of the CDR3: TGTGCCAGCAGTCAGGGGGTGAACACTGAAGCTTTCTTT.